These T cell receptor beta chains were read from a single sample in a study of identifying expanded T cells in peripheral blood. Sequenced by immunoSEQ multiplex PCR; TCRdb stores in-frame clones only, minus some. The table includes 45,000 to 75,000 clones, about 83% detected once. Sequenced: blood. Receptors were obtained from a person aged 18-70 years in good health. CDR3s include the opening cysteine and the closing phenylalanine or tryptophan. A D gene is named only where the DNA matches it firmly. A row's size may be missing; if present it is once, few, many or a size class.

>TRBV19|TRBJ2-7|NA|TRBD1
TGTGCCAGTAGTCCCACGACAGGGTTAGGCTACGAGCAGTACTTC
CASSPTTGLGYEQYF
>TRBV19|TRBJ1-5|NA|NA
TGTGCCAGTAGCCGGGTCTATAGCAATCAGCCCCAGCATTTT
CASSRVYSNQPQHF
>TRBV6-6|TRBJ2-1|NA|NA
TGTGCCAGTGACCGGGGGGCCCCGTACAATGAGCAGTTCTTC
CASDRGAPYNEQFF
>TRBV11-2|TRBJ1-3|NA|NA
TGTGCCAGCAGCCCTAGCCGTGGGGGGTCTGGTGGAAACACCATATATTTT
CASSPSRGGSGGNTIYF
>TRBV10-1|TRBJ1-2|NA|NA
TGCGCCAGCAGTGAGGAGAGGGACTATGGCTACACCTTC
CASSEERDYGYTF
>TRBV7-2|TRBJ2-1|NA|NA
TGTGCCAGCAGCCTACCCAGGGCCGCTTACAATGAGCAGTTCTTC
CASSLPRAAYNEQFF
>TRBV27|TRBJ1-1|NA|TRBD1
TGTGCCAGCAGCCCGTGGACAGGTACGTCGGAAGCTTTCTTT
CASSPWTGTSEAFF
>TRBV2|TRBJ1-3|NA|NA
TGTGCCAGCAGTAATACAGGGATTCTCTCTGGAAACACCATATATTTT
CASSNTGILSGNTIYF
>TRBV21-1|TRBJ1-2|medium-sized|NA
TGTGCCAGCAGCAAAGTGGCAGGGGGCCCTAACTATGGCTACACCTTC
CASSKVAGGPNYGYTF
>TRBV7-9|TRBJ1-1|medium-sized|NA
TGTGCCAGCAGCACAAGCGGGCAAGCTTTCTTT
CASSTSGQAFF
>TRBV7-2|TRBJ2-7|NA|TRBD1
TGTGCCAGCAGCCCAGGGCGGGACAGGCCGTACGAGCAGTACTTC
CASSPGRDRPYEQYF
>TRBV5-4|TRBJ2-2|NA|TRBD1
TGTGCCAGCAGCAACCGGGACAGGACCGGGGAGCTGTTTTTT
CASSNRDRTGELFF
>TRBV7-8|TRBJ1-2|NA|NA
TGTGCCAGCAGCGACGCTACGATCTATGGCGACTACACCTTC
CASSDATIYGDYTF
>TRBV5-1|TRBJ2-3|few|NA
TGCGCCAGCAGCGGGGGAAATAGCGAGGGCACGCAGTATTTT
CASSGGNSEGTQYF
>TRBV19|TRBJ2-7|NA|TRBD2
TGTGCCAGTAGTCCCGGACTAGCGGGAGGTGTACTCTACGAGCAGTACTTC
CASSPGLAGGVLYEQYF
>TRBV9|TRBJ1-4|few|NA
TGTGCCAGCAGCCCCTACCAACCGGGGACAACTAATGAAAAACTGTTTTTT
CASSPYQPGTTNEKLFF
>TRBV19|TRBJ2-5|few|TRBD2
TGTGCCAGCGGGAGGGTTGGGGGGCGACAAGAGACCCAGTACTTC
CASGRVGGRQETQYF
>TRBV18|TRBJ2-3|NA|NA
TGTGCCAGCTCACCGGCCCAGAGGACAGAGACGATTGTAGATACGCAGTATTTT
CASSPAQRTETIVDTQYF
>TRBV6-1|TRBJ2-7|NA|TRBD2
TGTGCCAGCAGTGAGACTAGCGGGTACGAGCAGTACTTC
CASSETSGYEQYF
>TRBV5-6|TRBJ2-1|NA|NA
TGTGCCAGCAGCGCGCCTACTAACTCCTACAATGAGCAGTTCTTC
CASSAPTNSYNEQFF
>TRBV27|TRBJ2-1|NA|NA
TGTGCCAGCAGTTTTCTAGGAACCTACAATGAGCAGTTCTTC
CASSFLGTYNEQFF
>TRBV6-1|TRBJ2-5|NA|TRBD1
TGTGCCAGCAGTGATAATGACAGGGAAGAGACCCAGTACTTC
CASSDNDREETQYF
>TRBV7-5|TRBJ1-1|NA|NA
TGTGCCAGAAGCTCAACACGGGACAGGGGGCCTAAAAACGAAGCTTTCTTT
CARSSTRDRGPKNEAFF
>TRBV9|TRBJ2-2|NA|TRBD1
TGTGCCAGCAGTCCCGGGACAGGGACCACCGGGGAGCTGTTTTTT
CASSPGTGTTGELFF
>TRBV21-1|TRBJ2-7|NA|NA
TGTGCCAGCAGCACCCTAAAGGACAGGACCCAAACCTACGAGCAGTACTTC
CASSTLKDRTQTYEQYF
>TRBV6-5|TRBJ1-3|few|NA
TGTGCCAGCAGTCCCGACGGTTACTCTGGAAACACCATATATTTT
CASSPDGYSGNTIYF
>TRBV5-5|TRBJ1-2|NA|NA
TGTGCCAGCAGATTTGCAGAGGCGGCGCCCTATGGCTACACCTTC
CASRFAEAAPYGYTF
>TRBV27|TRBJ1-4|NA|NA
TGTGCCAGCAGTAACAGGGTTCTGGGTGAAAAACTGTTTTTT
CASSNRVLGEKLFF
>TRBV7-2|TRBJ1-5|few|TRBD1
TGTGCCAGCAGCCCGGGACAGAACGGCAATCAGCCCCAGCATTTT
CASSPGQNGNQPQHF
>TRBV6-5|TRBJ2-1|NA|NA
TGTGCCAGCAGCGTCCACAATGAGCAGTTCTTC
CASSVHNEQFF
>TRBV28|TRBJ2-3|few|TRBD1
TGTGCCAGCAGTGCTAACAGGGGGTACGGGTCTAGCACAGATACGCAGTATTTT
CASSANRGYGSSTDTQYF
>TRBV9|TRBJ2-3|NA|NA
TGTGCCAGCAGCGTAGGGGGCACAGATACGCAGTATTTT
CASSVGGTDTQYF
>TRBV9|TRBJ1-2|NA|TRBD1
TGTGCCAGCAGCTTCTCCGGGACAGGGGTGGAGGGCTACACCTTC
CASSFSGTGVEGYTF
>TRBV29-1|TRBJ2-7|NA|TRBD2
TGCAGCGCAACGACTAGCGGGAGGGCCAGCGAGCAGTACTTC
CSATTSGRASEQYF
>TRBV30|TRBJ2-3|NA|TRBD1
TGTGCCTGGATCCGGACAGGGGCTAGCACAGATACGCAGTATTTT
CAWIRTGASTDTQYF
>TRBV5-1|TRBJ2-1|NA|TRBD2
TGCGCCAGCAGTTCGACTAGCGGGAGTTTCGATGAGCAGTTCTTC
CASSSTSGSFDEQFF
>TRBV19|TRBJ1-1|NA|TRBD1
TGTGCCAGTAGCGACCAGGGGGCTATACCTTCTGAAGCTTTCTTT
CASSDQGAIPSEAFF
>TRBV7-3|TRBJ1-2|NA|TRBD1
TGTGCCAGCCGGAAACCAGGGGGCACCGGCTACACCTTC
CASRKPGGTGYTF
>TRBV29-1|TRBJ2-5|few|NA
TGCAGCGTTGATAAGGGGGAGACCCAGTACTTC
CSVDKGETQYF
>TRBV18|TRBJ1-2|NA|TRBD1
TGTGCCAGCTCACATAAGGGGGCAGAAGGCTACACCTTC
CASSHKGAEGYTF
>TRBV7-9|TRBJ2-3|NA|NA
TGTGCCAGCAGCTTGGACCAGGGGTTGGATACGCAGTATTTT
CASSLDQGLDTQYF
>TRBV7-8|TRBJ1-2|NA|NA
TGTGCCAGCAGCTTAGTTGGGGATGGCTACACCTTC
CASSLVGDGYTF